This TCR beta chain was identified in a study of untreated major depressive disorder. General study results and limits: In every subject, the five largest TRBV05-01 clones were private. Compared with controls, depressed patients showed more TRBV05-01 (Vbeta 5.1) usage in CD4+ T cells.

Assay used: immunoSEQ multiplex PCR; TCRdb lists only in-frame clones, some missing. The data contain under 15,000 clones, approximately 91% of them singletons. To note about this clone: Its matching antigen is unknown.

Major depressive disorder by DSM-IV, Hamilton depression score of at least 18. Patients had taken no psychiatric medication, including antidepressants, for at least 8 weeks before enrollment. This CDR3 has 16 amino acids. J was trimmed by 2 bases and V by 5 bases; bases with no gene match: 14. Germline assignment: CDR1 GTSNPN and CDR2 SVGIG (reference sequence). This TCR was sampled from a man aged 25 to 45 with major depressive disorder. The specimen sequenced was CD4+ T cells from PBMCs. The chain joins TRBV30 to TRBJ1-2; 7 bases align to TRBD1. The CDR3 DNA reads TGTGCCTGGTCGACCGAGACAGGGCTTTACAACTATGGCTACACCTTC. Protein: CAWSTETGLYNYGYTF.